The T cell receptor beta chain under discussion was sequenced for a study of identical twins. TCRdb re-called the 5' RACE reads with MiXCR, one entry per CDR3 protein. This table holds hundreds of thousands of distinct CDR3 sequences, 21% found once. This clonotype was observed a few times. The CDR3 is made up of 15 amino acids. The V end was cut by 5 bases, the J end by 2 bases, with 14 bases between. This sample was also put to use in a study of T cells expressing NK-cell markers.

This TCR was sampled from a young woman in good health. The sample taken for sequencing was PBMCs. The J gene is TRBJ2-3, the V gene TRBV12-3 or TRBV12-4; TRBD2 might be the D (5 bases). As DNA, the CDR3 is TGTGCCAGCAGTAATTTCGGGATTTCCACAGATACGCAGTATTTT. Residues: CASSNFGISTDTQYF.